The present TCR beta chain was sequenced within a study of blood T cell repertoires in COVID-19. This clone was found once. The CDR3 has 14 residues. Germline CDR1 is PRHDT and CDR2 is FYEKMQ (reference sequence). V gave up 1 base and J gave up 1 base, with 7 bases separating them. Original processing notes: Reference gene primer amplification gave estimated nucleated cell counts. The method was immunoSEQ multiplex PCR; TCRdb's version includes in-frame clones alone and lacks a portion of them. That table supplies the V and J calls and clone size; D and trimming were determined from the DNA. Of 350,000 to 450,000 clones in the sample, around 92% are singletons; the top ten hold less than 2%.

The source material was PBMCs or T cells enriched from blood (not recorded which). This sequence joins TRBV13 and TRBJ1-1; D is unresolved. This receptor was identified in a woman in her 30s who had recovered from COVID-19. The DNA for the CDR3 is TGTGCCAGCAGCTTAGACGCGGAGAACACTGAAGCTTTCTTT. It codes for CASSLDAENTEAFF.